This T cell receptor beta chain was captured by sequencing in a study of blood T cell repertoires in COVID-19. The CDR3 runs 18 residues. V lost 6 bases to trimming and J lost 8 bases; unmatched junction nucleotides: 18. Germline assignment: CDR1 MNHEY and CDR2 SMNVEV (reference sequence). Profiled with immunoSEQ multiplex PCR; TCRdb holds only in-frame clones, not every one. The sample shows hundreds of thousands of clones, roughly 87% of them seen only once. Two negative PCRs, clearance, or symptom resolution had been documented for recovered Cohort 3 donors. Sequencing input: PBMCs or T cells enriched from blood (not recorded which). The chain has TRBV27 and TRBJ2-5; 13 positions match TRBD2. The receptor's source is a woman younger than 45 who had recovered from COVID-19. The CDR3 nucleotides are TGTGCCAGCAGCACGGGACTAGCGGGAAGATTAGGGAAGAGAACCCAGTACTTC. Protein sequence: CASSTGLAGRLGKRTQYF.